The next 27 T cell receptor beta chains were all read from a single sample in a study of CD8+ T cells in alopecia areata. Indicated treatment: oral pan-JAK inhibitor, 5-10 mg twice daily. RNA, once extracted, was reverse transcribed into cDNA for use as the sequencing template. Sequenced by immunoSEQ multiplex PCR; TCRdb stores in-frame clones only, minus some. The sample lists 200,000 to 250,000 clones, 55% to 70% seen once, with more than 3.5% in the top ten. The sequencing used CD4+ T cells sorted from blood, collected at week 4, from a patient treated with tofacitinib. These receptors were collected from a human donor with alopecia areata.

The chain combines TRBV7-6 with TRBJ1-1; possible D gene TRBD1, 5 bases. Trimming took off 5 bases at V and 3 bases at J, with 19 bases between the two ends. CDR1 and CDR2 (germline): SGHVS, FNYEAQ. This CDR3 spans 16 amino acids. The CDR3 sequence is CASSPYQGGADTEAFF. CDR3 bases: TGTGCCAGCAGCCCTTATCAGGGCGGGGCGGACACTGAAGCTTTCTTT.

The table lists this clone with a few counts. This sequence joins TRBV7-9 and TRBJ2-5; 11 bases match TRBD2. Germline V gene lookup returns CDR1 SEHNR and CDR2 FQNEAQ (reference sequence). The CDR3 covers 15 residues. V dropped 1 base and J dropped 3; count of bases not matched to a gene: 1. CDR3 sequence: CASSLGGLAEETQYF. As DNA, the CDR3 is TGTGCCAGCAGCTTAGGGGGACTAGCGGAAGAGACCCAGTACTTC.

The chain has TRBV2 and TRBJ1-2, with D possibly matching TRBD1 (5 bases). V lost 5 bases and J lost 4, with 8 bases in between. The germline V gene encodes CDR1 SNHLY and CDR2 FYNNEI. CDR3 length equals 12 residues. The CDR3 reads CASSPGTYGYTF. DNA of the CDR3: TGTGCCAGCAGTCCCGGGACCTATGGCTACACCTTC.

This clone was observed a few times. CDR3 sequence (DNA): TGTGCCAGCAGTGCCGGGAAGGATGGCTACACCTTC. Translation: CASSAGKDGYTF. The chain links TRBV2 to TRBJ1-2, with D unclear. CDR3 length: 12 amino acids. Deletions cut 4 bases from V and 6 bases from J, with 9 bases between. Germline lookup yields CDR1 SNHLY and CDR2 FYNNEI.

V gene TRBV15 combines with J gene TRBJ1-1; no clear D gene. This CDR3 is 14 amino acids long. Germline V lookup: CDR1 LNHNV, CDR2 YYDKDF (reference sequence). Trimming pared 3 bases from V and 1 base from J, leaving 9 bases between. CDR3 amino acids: CATSSRGANTEAFF. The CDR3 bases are TGTGCCACCAGCAGTCGGGGAGCGAACACTGAAGCTTTCTTT.

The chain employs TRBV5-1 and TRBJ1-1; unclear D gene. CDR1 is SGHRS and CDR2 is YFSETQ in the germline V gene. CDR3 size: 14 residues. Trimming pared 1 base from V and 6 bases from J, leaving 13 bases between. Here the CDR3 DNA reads TGCGCCAGCAGCTTGACTAACTATGGGGCTGAAGCTTTCTTT. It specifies CASSLTNYGAEAFF.

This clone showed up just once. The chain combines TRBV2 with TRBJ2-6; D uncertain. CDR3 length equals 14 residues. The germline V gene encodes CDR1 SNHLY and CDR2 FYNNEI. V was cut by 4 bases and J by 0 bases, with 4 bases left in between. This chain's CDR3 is CASSAVSGANVLTF. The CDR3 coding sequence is TGTGCCAGCAGTGCGGTCTCTGGGGCCAACGTCCTGACTTTC.

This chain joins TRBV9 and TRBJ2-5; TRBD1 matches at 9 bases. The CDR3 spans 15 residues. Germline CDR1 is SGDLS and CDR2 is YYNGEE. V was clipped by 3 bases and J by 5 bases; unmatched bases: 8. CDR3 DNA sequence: TGTGCCAGCAGCGCCGGGACAGGGCGGTGGGAGACCCAGTACTTC. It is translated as CASSAGTGRWETQYF.

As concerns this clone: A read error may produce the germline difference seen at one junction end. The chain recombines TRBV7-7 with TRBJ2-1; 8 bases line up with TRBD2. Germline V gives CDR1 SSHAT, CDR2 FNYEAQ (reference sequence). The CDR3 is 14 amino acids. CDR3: CASSSGLGADEQFF. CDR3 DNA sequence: TGTGCTAGCAGCTCGGGACTAGGTGCCGATGAGCAGTTCTTC.

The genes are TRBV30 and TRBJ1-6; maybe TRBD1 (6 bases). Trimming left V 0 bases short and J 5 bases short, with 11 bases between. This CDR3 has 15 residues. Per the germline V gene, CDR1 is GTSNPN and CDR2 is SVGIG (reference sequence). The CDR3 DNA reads TGTGCCTGGAGTGTCTCCGGGACAAATAATTCACCCCTCCACTTT. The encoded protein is CAWSVSGTNNSPLHF.

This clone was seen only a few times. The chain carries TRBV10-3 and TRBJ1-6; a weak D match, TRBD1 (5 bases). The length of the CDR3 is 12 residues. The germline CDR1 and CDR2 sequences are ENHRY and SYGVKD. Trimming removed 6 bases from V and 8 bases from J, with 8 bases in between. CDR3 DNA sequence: TGTGCCATCAGGGGGCTTGATTCACCCCTCCACTTT. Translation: CAIRGLDSPLHF.

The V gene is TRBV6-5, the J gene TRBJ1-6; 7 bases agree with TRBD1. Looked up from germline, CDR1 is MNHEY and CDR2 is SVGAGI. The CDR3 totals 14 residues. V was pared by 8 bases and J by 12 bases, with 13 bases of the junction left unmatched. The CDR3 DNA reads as TGTGCCAGCGGTCTGAGACAGGGAGTACTACCCCTCCACTTT. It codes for CASGLRQGVLPLHF.

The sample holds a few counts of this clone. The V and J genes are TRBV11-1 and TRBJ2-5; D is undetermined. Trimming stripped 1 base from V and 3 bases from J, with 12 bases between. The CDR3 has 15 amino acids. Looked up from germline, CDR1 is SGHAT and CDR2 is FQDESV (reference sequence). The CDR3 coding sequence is TGTGCCAGCAGCTTAGAGCCTAGACCAGAAGAGACCCAGTACTTC. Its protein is CASSLEPRPEETQYF.

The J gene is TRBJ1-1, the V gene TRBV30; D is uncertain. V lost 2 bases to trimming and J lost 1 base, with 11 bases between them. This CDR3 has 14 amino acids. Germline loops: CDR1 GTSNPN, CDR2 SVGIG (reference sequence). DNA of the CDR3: TGTGCCTGGAGTTCCCCCGGAAGGAACACTGAAGCTTTCTTT. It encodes CAWSSPGRNTEAFF.

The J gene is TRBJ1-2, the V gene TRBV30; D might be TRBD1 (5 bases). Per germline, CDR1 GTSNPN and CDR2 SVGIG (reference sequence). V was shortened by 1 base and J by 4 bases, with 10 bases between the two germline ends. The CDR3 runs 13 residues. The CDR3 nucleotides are TGTGCCTGGAGTGAGACAGCGACCTATGGCTACACCTTC. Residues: CAWSETATYGYTF.

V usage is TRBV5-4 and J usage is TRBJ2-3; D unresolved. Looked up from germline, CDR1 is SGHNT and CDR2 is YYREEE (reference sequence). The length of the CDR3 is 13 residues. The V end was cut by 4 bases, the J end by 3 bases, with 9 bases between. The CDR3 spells CASSLTATDTQYF. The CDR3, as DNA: TGTGCCAGCAGCCTCACAGCGACAGATACGCAGTATTTT. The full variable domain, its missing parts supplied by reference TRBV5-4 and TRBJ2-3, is ETGVTQSPTHLIKTRGQQVTLRCSSQSGHNTVSWYQQALGQGPQFIFQYYREEENGRGNFPPRFSGLQFPNYSSELNVNALELDDSALYLCASSLTATDTQYFGPGTRLTVL.

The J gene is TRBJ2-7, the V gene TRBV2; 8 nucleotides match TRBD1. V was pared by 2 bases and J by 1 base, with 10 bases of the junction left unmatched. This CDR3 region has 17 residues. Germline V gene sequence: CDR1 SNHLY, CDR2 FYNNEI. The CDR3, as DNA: TGTGCCAGCAGTGAACTTCCTGGCTGGACAGGGTCCTACGAGCAGTACTTC. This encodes CASSELPGWTGSYEQYF.

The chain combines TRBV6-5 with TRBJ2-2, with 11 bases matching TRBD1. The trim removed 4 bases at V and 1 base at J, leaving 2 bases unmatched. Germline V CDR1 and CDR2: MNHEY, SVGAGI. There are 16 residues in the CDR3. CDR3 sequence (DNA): TGTGCCAGCAGTTCCGGGACAGGGGGGAACACCGGGGAGCTGTTTTTT. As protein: CASSSGTGGNTGELFF.

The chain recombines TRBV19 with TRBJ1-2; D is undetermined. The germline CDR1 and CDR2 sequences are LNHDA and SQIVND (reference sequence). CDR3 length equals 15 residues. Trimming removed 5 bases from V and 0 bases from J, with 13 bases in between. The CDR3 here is CASSDPAGSNYGYTF. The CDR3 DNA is TGTGCCAGTAGTGACCCCGCAGGTTCTAACTATGGCTACACCTTC.

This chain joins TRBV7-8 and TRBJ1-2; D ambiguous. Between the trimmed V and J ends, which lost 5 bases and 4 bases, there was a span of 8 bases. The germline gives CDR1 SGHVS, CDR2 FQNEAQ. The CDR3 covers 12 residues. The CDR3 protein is CASSMTPYGYTF. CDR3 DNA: TGTGCCAGCAGCATGACCCCCTATGGCTACACCTTC.

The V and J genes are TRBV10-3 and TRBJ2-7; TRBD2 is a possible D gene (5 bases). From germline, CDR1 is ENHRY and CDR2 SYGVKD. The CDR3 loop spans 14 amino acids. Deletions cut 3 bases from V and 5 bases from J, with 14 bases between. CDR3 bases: TGTGCCATCAGTGACCAACGGGGTCGGGACGAGCAGTACTTC. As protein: CAISDQRGRDEQYF.

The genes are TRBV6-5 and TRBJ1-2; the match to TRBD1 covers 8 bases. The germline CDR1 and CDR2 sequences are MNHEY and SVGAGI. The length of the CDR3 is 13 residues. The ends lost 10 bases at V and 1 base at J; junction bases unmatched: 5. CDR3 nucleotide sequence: TGTGCCACCCGACAGGGGATTAACTATGGCTACACCTTC. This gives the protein CATRQGINYGYTF.

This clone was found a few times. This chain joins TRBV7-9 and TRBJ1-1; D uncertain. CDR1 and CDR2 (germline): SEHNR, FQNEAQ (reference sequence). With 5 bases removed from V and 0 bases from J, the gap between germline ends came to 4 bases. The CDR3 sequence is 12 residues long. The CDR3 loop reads CASSVMNTEAFF. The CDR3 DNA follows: TGTGCCAGCAGCGTTATGAACACTGAAGCTTTCTTT.

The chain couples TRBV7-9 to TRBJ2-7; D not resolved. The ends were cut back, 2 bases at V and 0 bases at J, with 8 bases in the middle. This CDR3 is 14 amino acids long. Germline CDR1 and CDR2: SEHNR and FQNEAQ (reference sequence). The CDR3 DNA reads TGTGCCAGCAGCTTAAGCGCCTCCTCCTACGAGCAGTACTTC. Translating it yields CASSLSASSYEQYF. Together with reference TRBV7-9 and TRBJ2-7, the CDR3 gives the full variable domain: DTGVSQNPRHKITKRGQNVTFRCDPISEHNRLYWYRQTLGQGPEFLTYFQNEAQLEKSRLLSDRFSAERPKGSFSTLEIQRTEQGDSAMYLCASSLSASSYEQYFGPGTRLTVT.

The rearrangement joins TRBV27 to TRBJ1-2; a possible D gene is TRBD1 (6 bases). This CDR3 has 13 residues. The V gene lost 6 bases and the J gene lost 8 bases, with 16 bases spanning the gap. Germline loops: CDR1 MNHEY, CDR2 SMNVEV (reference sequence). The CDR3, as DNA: TGTGCCAGCAGACGGGGGGCCAGGGACGGCTACACCTTC. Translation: CASRRGARDGYTF.

The CDR3 region has the DNA TGTGCCACCAGCAGAGAAACGGGGGGCTACACCTTC. As protein: CATSRETGGYTF. This chain joins TRBV15 and TRBJ1-2; D is unclear. The V end lost 0 bases, the J end lost 8 bases, and 7 bases lay between the germline ends. Germline V CDR1 and CDR2: LNHNV, YYDKDF (reference sequence). The CDR3 covers 12 residues. The full variable domain, completed using reference TRBV15 and TRBJ1-2, is DAMVIQNPRYQVTQFGKPVTLSCSQTLNHNVMYWYQQKSSQAPKLLFHYYDKDFNNEADTPDNFQSRRPNTSFCFLDIRSPGLGDTAMYLCATSRETGGYTFGSGTRLTVV.

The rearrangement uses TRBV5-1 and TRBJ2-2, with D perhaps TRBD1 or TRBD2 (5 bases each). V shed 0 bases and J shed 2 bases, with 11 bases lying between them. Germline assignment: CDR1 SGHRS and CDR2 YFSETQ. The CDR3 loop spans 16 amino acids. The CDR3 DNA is TGCGCCAGCAGCTTGGCCCCGGGACCAAACACCGGGGAGCTGTTTTTT. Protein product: CASSLAPGPNTGELFF.